These T cell receptor beta chains were read from a single sample in a study of cytomegalovirus exposure and HLA in healthy donors. TCRdb's table, derived via immunoSEQ multiplex PCR, lists solely in-frame clones and lacks some. The data hold 86,000 or so clones, with 90% to 97% observed a single time. Sequencing input: PBMCs. The receptors stem from a man between 18 and 29 years old in good health and CMV-seropositive. Each CDR3 is given with its conserved first and last residue. D genes are given only for firm matches. Rows may omit the clone size; those that give it use once, few, many or a size class.

cdr3_aa cdr3_nt j_call d_call clone_size v_call
CASSKREVTYNEQFF TGTGCCAGCAGTAAGCGGGAGGTGACCTACAATGAGCAGTTCTTC TRBJ2-1 TRBD2 once TRBV5-4
CASSLMSGPYEQYF TGCGCCAGCAGCTTGATGTCAGGCCCCTACGAGCAGTACTTC TRBJ2-7 NA NA TRBV5-1
CASSSRDTLLYEQYF TGTGCCAGCAGCTCCCGGGACACCCTCCTCTACGAGCAGTACTTC TRBJ2-7 NA NA TRBV11-2
CATSRVEGIVYEQYF TGTGCCACCAGCAGAGTGGAGGGGATAGTCTACGAGCAGTACTTC TRBJ2-7 NA NA TRBV15
CASRKRYSEGITEAFF TGTGCCAGCAGAAAACGGTATTCGGAGGGAATCACTGAAGCTTTCTTT TRBJ1-1 NA NA TRBV7-9
CASSLDGRAGNTIYF TGTGCCAGCAGCTTGGATGGCCGGGCTGGAAACACCATATATTTT TRBJ1-3 NA NA TRBV5-4
CAWAPRRVPETQYF TGTGCCTGGGCCCCTCGTCGGGTCCCAGAGACCCAGTACTTC TRBJ2-5 NA NA TRBV30
CASRPTGGRQPQHF TGTGCCAGTAGGCCTACAGGGGGCCGACAGCCCCAGCATTTT TRBJ1-5 TRBD1 NA TRBV19
CASSPSLARSSYEQYF TGTGCCAGCTCACCCTCATTGGCCCGGAGCTCCTACGAGCAGTACTTC TRBJ2-7 NA NA TRBV18
CASRPGQGWTEAFF TGTGCCAGCAGACCCGGACAGGGTTGGACTGAAGCTTTCTTT TRBJ1-1 TRBD1 NA TRBV6-5
CASSPYRTSAFYEQYF TGTGCCAGCAGTCCCTACAGGACTAGCGCGTTCTACGAGCAGTACTTC TRBJ2-7 TRBD2 NA TRBV28
CASTRDNTDTQYF TGTGCCAGCACAAGGGACAACACAGATACGCAGTATTTT TRBJ2-3 NA NA TRBV6-1
CAWSPETSVNTGELFF TGTGCCTGGAGCCCGGAGACTAGCGTAAACACCGGGGAGCTGTTTTTT TRBJ2-2 TRBD2 NA TRBV30
CASSLTTILLSYNEQFF TGCGCCAGCAGCTTGACGACTATCCTACTCTCCTACAATGAGCAGTTCTTC TRBJ2-1 NA NA TRBV5-1
CASSAYYDRYYGYTF TGTGCCAGCAGCGCCTATTACGACAGGTACTATGGCTACACCTTC TRBJ1-2 NA NA TRBV9
CASSVGTPNTGELFF TGCGCCAGCAGTGTCGGGACTCCGAACACCGGGGAGCTGTTTTTT TRBJ2-2 NA once TRBV5-1
CASSYSRDRAREKLFF TGTGCCAGCAGTTACTCGAGAGACAGGGCGAGGGAAAAACTGTTTTTT TRBJ1-4 TRBD1 NA TRBV6-5
CAWSAVWEAPEQYF TGTGCCTGGAGCGCTGTCTGGGAGGCCCCTGAGCAGTACTTC TRBJ2-7 NA few TRBV30
CASSSPTGLGEQYF TGTGCCAGTAGTTCACCCACAGGGTTGGGCGAGCAGTACTTC TRBJ2-7 NA NA TRBV19
CASSQHLLAGASYEQYF TGCGCCAGCAGCCAACACCTCCTAGCGGGAGCTTCGTACGAGCAGTACTTC TRBJ2-7 TRBD2 NA TRBV4-1
CASSLGPSGPGGITDTQYF TGTGCCAGCAGCTTGGGACCGAGTGGGCCGGGAGGGATCACAGATACGCAGTATTTT TRBJ2-3 TRBD2 NA TRBV13
CASSAFRGTRRTGELFF TGTGCCAGCAGCGCGTTTCGGGGGACCCGCAGGACCGGGGAGCTGTTTTTT TRBJ2-2 NA NA TRBV9
CASSESPPGLADYEQYF TGTGCCAGCAGTGAAAGTCCGCCGGGACTAGCGGACTACGAGCAGTACTTC TRBJ2-7 TRBD2 NA TRBV6-1
CASSYNPPDTQYF TGTGCCAGCAGTTACAACCCACCAGATACGCAGTATTTT TRBJ2-3 NA NA TRBV27
CASSVVAGHPVDGYTF TGTGCCAGCAGCGTAGTCGCAGGGCACCCGGTTGATGGCTACACCTTC TRBJ1-2 NA NA TRBV9
CASSFSETQYF TGTGCCAGCTCCTTTTCGGAGACCCAGTACTTC TRBJ2-5 NA NA TRBV6-5
CASSERDVTGELFF TGCGCCAGCAGTGAGCGGGATGTCACCGGGGAGCTGTTTTTT TRBJ2-2 TRBD2 NA TRBV5-1
CASSSAPWGQLPQETQYF TGTGCCAGCAGCTCAGCCCCCTGGGGACAGCTCCCTCAAGAGACCCAGTACTTC TRBJ2-5 TRBD1 medium-sized TRBV7-8
CASSLGGTVSGNTIYF TGTGCCAGCAGCTTGGGAGGGACAGTCTCTGGAAACACCATATATTTT TRBJ1-3 TRBD1 NA TRBV5-4
CAISQDRALEAFF TGTGCCATCAGTCAGGACAGAGCCCTTGAAGCTTTCTTT TRBJ1-1 NA once TRBV10-3
CASSLADIPPNTSYEQYF TGTGCCAGCAGCTTGGCGGACATCCCCCCAAATACCTCCTACGAGCAGTACTTC TRBJ2-7 NA NA TRBV5-4
CATSDRDRGYNEQFF TGTGCCACCAGCGACCGGGACAGGGGGTACAATGAGCAGTTCTTC TRBJ2-1 TRBD1 NA TRBV15
CASSLGPGQGAFF TGTGCCAGCAGCTTAGGACCGGGACAGGGAGCTTTCTTT TRBJ1-1 TRBD1 NA TRBV11-3
CASSLAQPGIANYGYTF TGTGCCAGCAGCTTAGCCCAACCCGGTATAGCTAACTATGGCTACACCTTC TRBJ1-2 NA NA TRBV7-8
CASSYAGGRNQPQHF TGTGCCAGCAGTTACGCAGGGGGCAGGAATCAGCCCCAGCATTTT TRBJ1-5 TRBD1 NA TRBV6-5
CASSQTGDEQYF TGTGCCAGCAGCCAGACAGGGGACGAGCAGTACTTC TRBJ2-7 TRBD1 NA TRBV6-4
CASAQGGTSGNTIYF TGCGCCAGCGCCCAGGGGGGAACCTCTGGAAACACCATATATTTT TRBJ1-3 TRBD1 NA TRBV10-2
CASSEDSSGRENEQFF TGTGCCAGCAGTGAAGATTCTAGCGGGAGGGAAAATGAGCAGTTCTTC TRBJ2-1 TRBD2 once TRBV6-1
CASSREAGDSSSEAFF TGTGCCAGCAGCCGGGAAGCGGGGGACAGCTCATCTGAAGCTTTCTTT TRBJ1-1 TRBD1 NA TRBV4-2